The source of this TCR beta chain is a study of post-analysis software for immune sequencing data (dated by TCRdb to 2013 to 2016). Regarding the research as a whole: The recorded disease courses included relapsing-remitting, secondary progressive and progressive-relapsing multiple sclerosis, and some patients had no subtype annotation. The patient repertoires were set against about eleven previously published healthy control repertoires from donors whose ages ranged from roughly 6 to 27 years. A subset of samples was prepared in parallel using single-end sample barcoding, then pooled and co-amplified after Illumina adapter ligation.

Overall study outcomes, separate from this receptor: Four or five TRBV segments, including TRBV5-6, TRBV5-1 and TRBV20-1, were significantly more frequent in patients than controls. Compared with controls, multiple sclerosis patients had significantly lower normalized Chao1 diversity, a finding suggesting substantial peripheral T-cell clonal expansion. The control group was slightly older than the multiple sclerosis patient group. When samples were clustered directly using the F measure, samples prepared in the same batch co-clustered strongly, which prompted a batch-effect correction.

TCR beta repertoires were profiled from peripheral blood of about a dozen young patients with multiple sclerosis to demonstrate the VDJtools post-analysis software. The multiple sclerosis patients were children and adolescents ranging in age from roughly 6 to 15 years. The germline V gene encodes CDR1 SGHTA and CDR2 FQGNSA. CDR3 length: 15 amino acids, cysteine to phenylalanine. Of the read, only the CDR3 DNA is kept; its 45 bases are in frame from base 1. Library preparation used PCR. Instrument on record: Illumina HiSeq 2500. To reduce PCR and sequencing biases, unique molecular identifiers were incorporated into the TCR beta cDNA libraries. Every 1 to 10 million input T cells yielded 500,000 or so cDNA molecules, meaning each molecule approximated one T cell. The patient libraries were prepared and sequenced with the same protocol used for the earlier healthy control dataset. Samples belonging to the same batch were prepared together, multiplexed and sequenced on a shared HiSeq lane. The study's processing was this. MIGEC handled the raw barcoded reads, throwing out single-read molecular identifier groups before consensus assembly and CDR3 extraction. Clonotype tables were post-analysed with VDJtools, and diversity was normalized by down-sampling all datasets to the smallest sample size. To correct batch-related cross-sample contamination, repertoire overlap clustering matched CDR3 amino acid sequences but not nucleotide sequences. The public sequencing data were trimmed at Q25 with fastp and processed into clonotypes with MiXCR by TCRdb, which kept only in-frame beta chains. CDR3 protein sequences are deduplicated, and each keeps its most common genes and DNA. In this record, the V and J calls reflect TCRdb's handling and not the investigators' own analysis. This sample has some 890,000 distinct CDR3 sequences in its table, and roughly 50% of those were observed once. The ten largest clones take up 4.6% of the sample.

About this clonotype itself: The specificity of this receptor is unknown. Per-base qualities were not stored, and no clone one base away is much larger.

Sequencing was carried out using blood. The chain was built from TRBV7-2 and TRBJ2-4; TRBD2 agrees with 12 junctional bases. The last part of the DNA fits TRBJ2-7 better; the J call may be wrong. The receptor was isolated from a girl between 10 and 17 years old with multiple sclerosis. The CDR3 reads as follows: CASSTSGGYRFEQYF. The bases read TGTGCCAGCAGCACTAGCGGGGGGTACCGATTCGAGCAGTACTTC.